This passage covers 2 T cell receptor beta chains from one sample sequenced in a study of EBV T-cell therapy then PD-1 blockade in nasopharyngeal carcinoma. Generated by immunoSEQ multiplex PCR, the TCRdb table keeps only in-frame clones and is missing some. Of roughly 22,000 clones listed, approximately 83% are singletons. As to treatment: AdE1-LMPpoly-expanded autologous EBV-specific T-cell therapy followed by anti-PD-1 nivolumab. No cognate antigen is known for these TCRs. The starting material was CD8+ T cells from blood, obtained at day -245 from a patient whose treatment included autologous EBV-specific T cells and nivolumab. These receptors all stem from a middle-aged man with nasopharyngeal carcinoma.

By share of the sample, this clone is medium-sized. The J gene is TRBJ2-2, the V gene TRBV2; 10 bases align to TRBD1. In germline, CDR1 is SNHLY, CDR2 FYNNEI. Unmatched junction bases numbered 7, after V lost 6 bases and J lost 6 bases. This CDR3 is 15 amino acids long. The CDR3 DNA reads as TGTGCCAGCAGACCCGACAGGGGGCCGGCCGGGGAGCTGTTTTTT. Encoded protein: CASRPDRGPAGELFF.

The rearrangement links TRBV7-2 to TRBJ2-7; TRBD1 aligns across 7 bases. V dropped 4 bases and J dropped 2; count of bases not matched to a gene: 8. The CDR3 is 15 residues long. Germline assignment: CDR1 SGHTA and CDR2 FQGNSA. The CDR3 nucleotides are TGTGCCAGCAGCTACGACAGGGCTTCGACCTACGAGCAGTACTTC. Amino acid sequence: CASSYDRASTYEQYF.